This T cell receptor (beta chain) is from a study of cytomegalovirus exposure and HLA in healthy donors. Findings and limits, study-wide: The study recorded 150 to 200 TCR beta chains that were cytomegalovirus-associated. Most TCR sequences were uncommon, yet certain public TCRs appeared in many donors.

In the PCR, 60 Vbeta and 13 Jbeta primers were used. This table comes from immunoSEQ multiplex PCR, and its TCRdb copy is limited to in-frame clones, with some not included. The sample holds 30,000 to 45,000 clones, approximately 80% seen once. For this clone: Its specificity is unknown.

The CDR3 runs 14 residues. Trimming cost V 6 bases and J 4 bases; bases outside gene matches: 5. Germline V lookup: CDR1 MDHEN, CDR2 SYDVKM. The V and J genes are TRBV28 and TRBJ1-5, with 8 bases fitting TRBD1. Source material: PBMCs. This TCR came from a middle-aged woman in good health and CMV-seronegative. CDR3 coding DNA: TGTGCCAGCAGACTCACAGGGGGGAATCAGCCCCAGCATTTT. Translation gives CASRLTGGNQPQHF. Variable domain in full (rest from reference TRBV28 and TRBJ1-5): DVKVTQSSRYLVKRTGEKVFLECVQDMDHENMFWYRQDPGLGLRLIYFSYDVKMKEKGDIPEGYSVSREKKERFSLILESASTNQTSMYLCASRLTGGNQPQHFGDGTRLSIL.